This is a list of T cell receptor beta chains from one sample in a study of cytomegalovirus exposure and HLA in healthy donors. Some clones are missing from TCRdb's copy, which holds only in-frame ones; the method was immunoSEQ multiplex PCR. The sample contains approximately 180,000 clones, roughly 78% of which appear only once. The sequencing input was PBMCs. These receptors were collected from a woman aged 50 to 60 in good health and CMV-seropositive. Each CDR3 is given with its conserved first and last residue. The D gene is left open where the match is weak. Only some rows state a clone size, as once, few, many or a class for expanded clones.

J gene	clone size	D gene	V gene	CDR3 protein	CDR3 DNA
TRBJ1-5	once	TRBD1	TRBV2	CASSMTGGLQPQHF	TGTGCCAGCAGTATGACAGGGGGCCTCCAGCCCCAGCATTTT
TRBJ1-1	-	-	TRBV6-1	CASSEGRLNTEAFF	TGTGCCAGCAGTGAAGGCAGGCTGAACACTGAAGCTTTCTTT
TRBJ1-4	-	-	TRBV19	CASSIVPTGLNEKLFF	TGTGCCAGTAGTATAGTTCCGACAGGACTTAATGAAAAACTGTTTTTT
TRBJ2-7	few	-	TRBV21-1	CASSNPQGSAYEQYF	TGTGCCAGCAGCAACCCACAGGGCAGCGCCTACGAGCAGTACTTC
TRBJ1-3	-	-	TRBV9	CASSGASVSGNTIYF	TGTGCCAGCAGCGGAGCCTCGGTCTCTGGAAACACCATATATTTT
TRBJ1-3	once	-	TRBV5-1	CASSLVPGGLNSGNTIYF	TGCGCCAGCAGCTTGGTTCCCGGGGGGCTGAACTCTGGAAACACCATATATTTT
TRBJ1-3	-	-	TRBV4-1	CASSQNPATGQHNTIYF	TGCGCCAGCAGCCAGAACCCAGCCACAGGGCAGCACAACACCATATATTTT
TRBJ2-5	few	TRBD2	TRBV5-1	CASTPGLAGEQETQYF	TGCGCCAGCACCCCCGGACTAGCGGGGGAACAAGAGACCCAGTACTTC
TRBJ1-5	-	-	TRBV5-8	CASSLVTTSNQPQHF	TGTGCCAGCAGCTTAGTGACTACTAGCAATCAGCCCCAGCATTTT
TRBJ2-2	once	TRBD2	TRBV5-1	CASSLATSGGPNTGELFF	TGCGCCAGCAGCTTGGCGACTAGCGGGGGGCCGAACACCGGGGAGCTGTTTTTT
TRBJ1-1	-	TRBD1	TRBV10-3	CAISRDRSDTEAFF	TGTGCCATCAGCCGGGACAGGTCTGACACTGAAGCTTTCTTT
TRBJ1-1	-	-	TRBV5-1	CASSLGDIDTEAFF	TGCGCCAGCAGCTTGGGGGACATAGACACTGAAGCTTTCTTT
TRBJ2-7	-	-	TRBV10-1	CASNPEEEYEQYF	TGCGCCAGCAATCCAGAGGAGGAGTACGAGCAGTACTTC
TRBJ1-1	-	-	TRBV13	CASSLGLKNTEAFF	TGTGCCAGCAGCTTAGGCCTTAAGAACACTGAAGCTTTCTTT
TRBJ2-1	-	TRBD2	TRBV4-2	CASSQDGASGGNNEQFF	TGTGCCAGCAGCCAAGATGGGGCTAGCGGGGGAAACAATGAGCAGTTCTTC
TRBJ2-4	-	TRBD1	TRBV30	CAWTIRDRPLAKNIQYF	TGTGCCTGGACCATCCGGGACAGGCCACTAGCCAAAAACATTCAGTACTTC
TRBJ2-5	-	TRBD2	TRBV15	CATSRAGTSGGGETQYF	TGTGCCACCAGCAGAGCTGGGACTAGCGGGGGGGGAGAGACCCAGTACTTC
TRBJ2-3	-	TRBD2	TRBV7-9	CASSFKGLAGAFTQYF	TGTGCCAGCAGCTTTAAGGGACTAGCGGGGGCCTTTACGCAGTATTTT
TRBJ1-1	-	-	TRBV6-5	CASSYSGGGAFEAFF	TGTGCCAGCAGTTACTCGGGGGGGGGCGCGTTTGAAGCTTTCTTT
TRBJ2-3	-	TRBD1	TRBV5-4	CASSLQGVADTQYF	TGTGCCAGCAGCCTTCAGGGGGTTGCAGATACGCAGTATTTT
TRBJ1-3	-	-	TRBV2	CASSVGNSGNTIYF	TGTGCCAGCAGTGTGGGCAACTCTGGAAACACCATATATTTT
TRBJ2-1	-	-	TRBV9	CASSARDLEGEQFF	TGTGCCAGCAGCGCACGGGACTTGGAAGGGGAGCAGTTCTTC
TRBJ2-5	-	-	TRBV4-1	CASSQVGVETQYF	TGCGCCAGCAGCCAAGTGGGAGTGGAGACCCAGTACTTC
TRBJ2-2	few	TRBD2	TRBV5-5	CASSRSGGSTGELFF	TGTGCCAGCAGCCGATCGGGGGGAAGCACCGGGGAGCTGTTTTTT
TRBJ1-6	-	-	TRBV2	CATNRERNSPLHF	TGTGCCACCAACAGGGAAAGAAATTCACCCCTCCACTTT
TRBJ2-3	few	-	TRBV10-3	CAINEGARETDTQYF	TGTGCCATCAATGAGGGGGCCCGGGAGACAGATACGCAGTATTTT
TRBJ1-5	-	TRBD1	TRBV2	CASSVGQAYNQPQHF	TGTGCCAGCAGTGTGGGACAGGCTTACAATCAGCCCCAGCATTTT
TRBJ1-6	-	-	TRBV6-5	CASSYSNFGVRSPLHF	TGTGCCAGCAGTTACTCGAATTTTGGAGTTCGCTCACCCCTCCACTTT
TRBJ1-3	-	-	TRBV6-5	CASGGTVNTIYF	TGTGCCAGCGGGGGCACAGTAAACACCATATATTTT
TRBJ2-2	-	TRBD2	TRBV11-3	CASSLKWLAGGLGGELFF	TGTGCCAGCAGCTTAAAATGGTTGGCGGGGGGGCTCGGCGGGGAGCTGTTTTTT
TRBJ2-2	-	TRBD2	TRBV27	CASSRGSGGARTGELFF	TGTGCCAGCAGTCGGGGGAGCGGGGGGGCCAGGACCGGGGAGCTGTTTTTT
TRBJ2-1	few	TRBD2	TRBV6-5	CASSRPSGGANEQFF	TGTGCCAGCAGTCGGCCTAGCGGGGGGGCTAATGAGCAGTTCTTC
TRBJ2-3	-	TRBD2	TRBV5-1	CASSPGTRIGSTDTQYF	TGCGCCAGCAGCCCCGGGACTAGAATTGGTAGCACAGATACGCAGTATTTT
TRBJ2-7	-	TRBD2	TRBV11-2	CASSLGASGGLGEQYF	TGTGCCAGCAGCTTAGGTGCTAGCGGGGGGTTGGGGGAGCAGTACTTC